The 21 T cell receptor beta chains below were found in one sample sequenced in a study of Graves' ophthalmopathy and Graves' hyperthyroidism. Amplification targeted the TCR beta CDR3 regions, with RNA transcripts as the source material. Amplification began with first-round RT-PCR using HTBI primers, then second-round multiplex PCR was performed. TCRdb recomputed calls from the multiplex PCR reads with MiXCR, one row per CDR3 protein. The sample shows 660,000 or so distinct CDR3 sequences, over 40% of them seen only once. Sequenced input: peripheral blood. These receptors all come from an adult man with Graves' ophthalmopathy.

Only a few counts were recorded for this clonotype. J is TRBJ1-1 and V is TRBV9; 8 nucleotides align to TRBD1. J lost 2 bases, V lost 1 base, and 4 bases had no gene match. The germline V gene encodes CDR1 SGDLS and CDR2 YYNGEE. CDR3 size: 15 residues. The CDR3 coding sequence is TGTGCCAGCAGCGTATCGACAGGGGCTAACACTGAAGCTTTCTTT. Translated, it gives CASSVSTGANTEAFF.

This clonotype has a count of ten or more. The chain has TRBV29-1 and TRBJ2-5, with D perhaps matching TRBD1 or TRBD2 (5 bases each). The V end lost 3 bases, the J end lost 4 bases, and 15 bases lay between the germline ends. The CDR3 is made up of 14 amino acids. In germline, CDR1 is SQVTM, CDR2 ANQGSEA. The CDR3 protein is CSVDGRDGAETQYF. As DNA, the CDR3 is TGCAGCGTTGATGGCAGGGACGGGGCAGAGACCCAGTACTTC.

Many counts were recorded for this clonotype. The chain couples TRBV25-1 to TRBJ2-5, with D perhaps matching TRBD2 (7 bases). Germline V gene sequence: CDR1 MGHDK, CDR2 SYGVNS. The CDR3 has 15 amino acids. Trimming took off 1 base at V and 3 bases at J, with 12 bases between the two ends. The CDR3 DNA reads as TGTGCCAGCAGTGAATGGGAGGGGGGGGAAGAGACCCAGTACTTC. Its translation: CASSEWEGGEETQYF.

This clonotype was counted a few times. J is TRBJ1-1 and V is TRBV9; possible D gene TRBD1, 5 bases. In germline, CDR1 is SGDLS, CDR2 YYNGEE. This CDR3 is 16 amino acids long. The V end lost 0 bases, the J end lost 4 bases, and 16 bases lay between the germline ends. The CDR3 coding sequence is TGTGCCAGCAGCGTAGATTATGACAGAATAAGCACTGAAGCTTTCTTT. Protein: CASSVDYDRISTEAFF. Variable domain in full (rest from reference TRBV9 and TRBJ1-1): DSGVTQTPKHLITATGQRVTLRCSPRSGDLSVYWYQQSLDQGLQFLIQYYNGEERAKGNILERFSAQQFPDLHSELNLSSLELGDSALYFCASSVDYDRISTEAFFGQGTRLTVV.

The chain's CDR3 is CASSPTGGPEKLFF. The CDR3 DNA reads TGTGCCAGCTCACCGACAGGGGGGCCCGAAAAACTGTTTTTT. The V and J genes are TRBV7-2 and TRBJ1-4, with TRBD1 identical over 9 bases. This CDR3 comprises 14 residues. Looked up from germline, CDR1 is SGHTA and CDR2 is FQGNSA. The ends lost 8 bases at V and 8 bases at J; junction bases unmatched: 9.

V gene TRBV4-1 combines with J gene TRBJ2-7; tentatively, D is TRBD1 or TRBD2 (5 bases each). CDR3 length: 16 amino acids. The V and J ends lost 3 bases and 2 bases respectively, with 17 bases between them. CDR1 is MGHRA and CDR2 is YSYEKL in the germline V gene. CDR3 DNA sequence: TGCGCCAGCAGCCAGGATACCGGGACGGGGACCTACGAGCAGTACTTC. This gives the protein CASSQDTGTGTYEQYF.

This clonotype was found many times. The chain recombines TRBV2 with TRBJ1-2; tentatively, D is TRBD1 (6 bases). Trimming removed 0 bases from V and 4 bases from J, with 12 bases in between. Germline V gives CDR1 SNHLY, CDR2 FYNNEI. The CDR3 is 15 residues long. The CDR3 bases are TGTGCCAGCAGTGAAGCGCTTCAAGGGGGCTATGGCTACACCTTC. Protein sequence: CASSEALQGGYGYTF.

The genes are TRBV7-9 and TRBJ2-5; 7 bases fit TRBD2. V dropped 6 bases and J dropped 7; count of bases not matched to a gene: 14. Germline values: CDR1 SEHNR, CDR2 FQNEAQ (reference sequence). The CDR3 covers 15 residues. For the CDR3, the DNA is TGTGCCAGCAGTTACTCGATCAGCGGGATGGGGACCCAGTACTTC. Its protein product is CASSYSISGMGTQYF.

The V and J genes are TRBV7-9 and TRBJ2-3; unclear D gene. Germline CDR1 reads SEHNR; CDR2 reads FQNEAQ (reference sequence). The CDR3 sequence is 14 residues long. The ends were cut back, 2 bases at V and 3 bases at J, with 9 bases in the middle. The CDR3: CASSLRHVTDTQYF. CDR3 DNA: TGTGCCAGCAGCTTACGACACGTGACAGATACGCAGTATTTT.

Only a few counts were recorded for this clonotype. The chain couples TRBV25-1 to TRBJ1-6, with a tentative D call TRBD1 (5 bases). This CDR3 is built from 16 residues. Between the trimmed V and J ends, which lost 5 bases and 7 bases, there was a span of 18 bases. CDR1 is MGHDK and CDR2 is SYGVNS in the germline V gene. CDR3 coding DNA: TGTGCCAGCAGTTTCCCCATTGGGGGGGGAAATTCACCCCTCCACTTT. Protein sequence: CASSFPIGGGNSPLHF.

This clonotype was found many times. The genes are TRBV15 and TRBJ1-1; D is perhaps TRBD1 (6 bases). Between the trimmed V and J ends, which lost 3 bases and 6 bases, there was a span of 14 bases. Germline-derived CDR1 and CDR2 are LNHNV and YYDKDF (reference sequence). The CDR3 runs 14 residues. The CDR3 nucleotides are TGTGCCACCAGCAGTAAACAGGGACTGGCTGAAGCTTTCTTT. Translated, it gives CATSSKQGLAEAFF.

This clonotype was picked up a small number of times. The J gene is TRBJ1-5, the V gene TRBV7-9, with D maybe TRBD1 (6 bases). V lost 6 bases, J lost 9 bases, and 15 bases lay in between. Per the germline V gene, CDR1 is SEHNR and CDR2 is FQNEAQ (reference sequence). This CDR3 region has 13 residues. As DNA, the CDR3 is TGTGCCAGCAGGGCCCCAGGGGCAGGGCCCCAGCATTTT. This translates into CASRAPGAGPQHF.

In the case of this clonotype: This may be a read error: a much more frequent sequence differs by one nucleotide. This chain uses TRBV7-9 with TRBJ1-1; a possible D gene is TRBD1 (5 bases). The CDR3 covers 13 residues. Germline V gene sequence: CDR1 SEHNR, CDR2 FQNEAQ (reference sequence). Trimming stripped 11 bases from V and 1 base from J, with 14 bases between. CDR3 sequence reads: CAGHGGKNTEAFF. The DNA of the CDR3 is TGTGCCGGCCATGGGGGGAAGAACACTGAAGCTTTCTTT.

This clonotype was detected ten times or more. This sequence joins TRBV11-2 and TRBJ2-7; 10 positions agree with TRBD2. The germline CDR1 and CDR2 sequences are SGHAT and FQNNGV. Trimming cost V 6 bases and J 1 base; bases outside gene matches: 0. The CDR3 extends over 13 amino acids. For the CDR3, the DNA is TGTGCCAGCAGGGGACTAGCGTCCTACGAGCAGTACTTC. It codes for CASRGLASYEQYF.

This clonotype has only a few counts. The rearrangement joins TRBV5-1 to TRBJ2-5; 11 nucleotides align to TRBD2. This CDR3 comprises 15 residues. The V and J ends lost 3 bases and 1 base, in that order; junction bases with no gene match: 2. From germline, CDR1 is SGHRS and CDR2 YFSETQ. The CDR3: CASSYTSGGQETQYF. The CDR3, as DNA: TGCGCCAGCAGCTATACTAGCGGGGGCCAAGAGACCCAGTACTTC.

CDR3 nucleotides: TGTGCCAGCAGCTTGGGGCAGGGTTTTGAGGAGGCCCAGTACTTC. This codes for CASSLGQGFEEAQYF. The chain has TRBV7-9 and TRBJ2-5, with D perhaps matching TRBD1 or TRBD2 (5 bases each). Trimming pared 3 bases from V and 9 bases from J, leaving 20 bases between. CDR3 length: 15 residues. Per the germline V gene, CDR1 is SEHNR and CDR2 is FQNEAQ (reference sequence).

This clonotype was recorded a few times. Mismatch with germline at one junction end may stem from a read error. The chain couples TRBV10-3 to TRBJ1-2; D uncertain. CDR1 ENHRY and CDR2 SYGVKD come from the germline V gene. This CDR3 region has 11 residues. For the CDR3, the DNA is TGTGCCAGCAGTTATTCAATGGGCTACACCTTC. Its protein product is CASSYSMGYTF.

A few counts support this clonotype. This chain uses TRBV25-1 with TRBJ1-5; 7 positions agree with TRBD1. Germline V gene data show CDR1 as MGHDK and CDR2 as SYGVNS. The CDR3 is 12 amino acids. This CDR3 reads CARDQGDQPQHF. DNA of the CDR3: TGTGCTAGAGATCAGGGGGATCAGCCCCAGCATTTT.

V and J are TRBV4-3 and TRBJ1-1, with TRBD1 as a possible D gene (5 bases). The CDR3 is 16 amino acids. The V gene lost 0 bases and the J gene lost 1 base, with 12 bases spanning the gap. Germline loops: CDR1 LGHNA, CDR2 YSLEER. The CDR3 bases are TGCGCCAGCAGCCAAGATGAGGACACGTGGAACACTGAAGCTTTCTTT. Its protein is CASSQDEDTWNTEAFF.

Of note for this clonotype: A much larger clone differs by one base, so this may be a read error. The rearrangement joins TRBV20-1 to TRBJ2-7; TRBD1 matches at 7 bases. Germline assignment: CDR1 DFQATT and CDR2 SNEGSKA (reference sequence). The length of the CDR3 is 13 residues. Here the CDR3 reads CSALETGTYERYF. CDR3 bases: TGCAGTGCCCTTGAGACAGGGACCTACGAGCGGTACTTC.

V usage is TRBV7-4 and J usage is TRBJ2-7; maybe TRBD2 (5 bases). V gave up 1 base and J gave up 0 bases, with 19 bases separating them. The CDR3 extends over 18 amino acids. CDR1 SGHVT and CDR2 SQSDAQ come from the germline V gene. This chain's CDR3 is CASSLGLLRRASSYEQYF. CDR3 nucleotides: TGTGCCAGCAGCTTAGGGTTATTGAGGCGGGCGAGCTCCTACGAGCAGTACTTC.